The T cell receptor (beta chain) described here comes from a study of cytomegalovirus exposure and HLA in healthy donors. At the level of the study: The early release's HLA-typed donors yielded 78 million or so unique TCRs.

A multiplex PCR was run with 60 Vbeta primers and 13 Jbeta primers. The protocol was immunoSEQ multiplex PCR, while the TCRdb copy is restricted to in-frame clones and leaves out a portion. Of some 130,000 clones listed, about 74% were seen once; the top ten hold over 3%. Points on this clone: As yet, its antigen is unknown. Additional DNA sequences in this sample encode the identical CDR3.

Study outcomes and limitations: The listing of 150 to 200 TCR beta chains classed them as cytomegalovirus-associated. Later, an analysis showed that TCR beta chains associated with HLA were more clonally expanded than others that were equally common. Some segments of the V type, notably TRBV6-2 and TRBV6-3, were excluded as indistinguishable.

Trimming cost V 1 base and J 3 bases, with 6 bases left between them. CDR3 size: 13 residues. CDR1 LNHDA and CDR2 SQIVND come from the germline V gene (reference sequence). The chain has TRBV19 and TRBJ1-1, with D unclear. Sequencing was done on a sample of PBMCs. The TCR was taken from a man between 40 and 49 years old in good health and CMV-seronegative. DNA for the CDR3: TGTGCCAGTAGTATAGTCCGGGACACTGAAGCTTTCTTT. Its translation is CASSIVRDTEAFF.